This T cell receptor beta chain was found in a study of T cells in Graves' hyperthyroidism and ophthalmopathy. At least ten counts were recorded for this clonotype. What it binds is unknown. General study points: Blood shared most expanded thyroid clonotypes above 0.001.

V lost 0 bases and J lost 4; bases outside the gene matches: 3. The CDR3 is 15 residues long. Germline CDR1 and CDR2: LGHDT and YNNKEL (reference sequence). The definition of stable Graves' hyperthyroidism was no ophthalmopathy progression within 18 months. Hyperthyroidism patients were newly diagnosed, had disease duration under 2 months, and were aged 18 to 65 years. Not enrolled were patients with uncontrolled infection, other autoimmune disease, pregnancy or lactation. The TCR beta CDR3 regions underwent amplification using RNA transcripts as the source. TCR CDR3 underwent first-round RT-PCR with the HTBI primer set. In TCRdb, the multiplex PCR reads were re-called with MiXCR into one record per CDR3 protein. The data contain 540,000 or so distinct CDR3 sequences, around a sixth of them seen just once; the ten biggest clones take up approximately 7.4%.

The TCR comes from a woman aged 25-40 years with Graves' hyperthyroidism. The chain links TRBV3-1 to TRBJ2-3, with 8 bases fitting TRBD2. Material: blood. Written as DNA, the CDR3 is TGTGCCAGCAGCCAAGAGAGCGGGAGCTCAGATACGCAGTATTTT. Protein sequence: CASSQESGSSDTQYF.